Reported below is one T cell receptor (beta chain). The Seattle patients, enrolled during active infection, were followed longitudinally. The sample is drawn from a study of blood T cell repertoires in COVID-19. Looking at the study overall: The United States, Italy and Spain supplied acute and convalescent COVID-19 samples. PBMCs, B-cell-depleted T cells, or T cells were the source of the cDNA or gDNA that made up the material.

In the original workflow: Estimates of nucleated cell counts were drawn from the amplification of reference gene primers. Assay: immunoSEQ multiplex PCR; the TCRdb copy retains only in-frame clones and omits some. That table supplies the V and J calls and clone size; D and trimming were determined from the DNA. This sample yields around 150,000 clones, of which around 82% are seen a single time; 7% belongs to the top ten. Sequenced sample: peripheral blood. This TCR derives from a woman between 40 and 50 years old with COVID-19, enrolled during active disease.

The CDR3 loop reads CASSLNRAGYTF. DNA for the CDR3: TGTGCCAGCAGTTTGAACAGGGCTGGCTACACCTTC. This chain connects TRBV28 to TRBJ1-2; tentative D call: TRBD1 (6 bases). Trimming shortened V by 3 bases and J by 7 bases, and 9 bases separated the two germline ends. Germline V gene sequence: CDR1 MDHEN, CDR2 SYDVKM. CDR3 size: 12 residues.